The T cell receptor beta chain described here comes from a study of T cell responses to AZD1222 COVID-19 vaccine. Study-wide findings and caveats: In all cases, repertoires were sampled only after the peak T cell response. Donors skewed white British and female; clonal diversity was possibly underestimated.

Clones were sequenced by immunoSEQ multiplex PCR, and TCRdb holds only the in-frame ones, with some missing. The sample holds 150,000 or so clones; approximately 90% are singletons and the top ten take just under 7%. Concerning this clone: As yet, its antigen is unknown.

Trimming cost V 6 bases and J 6 bases, with 17 bases left between them. The CDR3 has 14 amino acids. Germline V gene sequence: CDR1 MNHEY, CDR2 SVGAGI. This specimen consisted of peripheral blood, obtained after recovery from COVID-19. This receptor was obtained from an adult who had recovered from COVID-19. This rearrangement joins TRBV6-5 to TRBJ1-2; D is perhaps TRBD1 (5 bases). The CDR3 region has the DNA TGTGCCAGCAGGGTGCCCGGGGGGTCGGATGGCTACACCTTC. This codes for CASRVPGGSDGYTF.